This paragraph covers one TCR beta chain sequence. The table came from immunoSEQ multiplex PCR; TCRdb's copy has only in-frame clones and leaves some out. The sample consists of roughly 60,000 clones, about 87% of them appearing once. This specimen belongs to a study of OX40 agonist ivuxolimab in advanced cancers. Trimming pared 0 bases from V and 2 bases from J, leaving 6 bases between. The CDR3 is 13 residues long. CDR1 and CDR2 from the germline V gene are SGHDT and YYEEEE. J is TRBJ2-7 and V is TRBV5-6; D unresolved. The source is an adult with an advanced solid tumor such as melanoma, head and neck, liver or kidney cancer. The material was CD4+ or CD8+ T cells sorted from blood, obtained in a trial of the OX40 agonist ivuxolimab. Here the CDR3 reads CASSLAAPYEQYF. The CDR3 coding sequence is TGTGCCAGCAGCTTGGCGGCTCCCTACGAGCAGTACTTC.